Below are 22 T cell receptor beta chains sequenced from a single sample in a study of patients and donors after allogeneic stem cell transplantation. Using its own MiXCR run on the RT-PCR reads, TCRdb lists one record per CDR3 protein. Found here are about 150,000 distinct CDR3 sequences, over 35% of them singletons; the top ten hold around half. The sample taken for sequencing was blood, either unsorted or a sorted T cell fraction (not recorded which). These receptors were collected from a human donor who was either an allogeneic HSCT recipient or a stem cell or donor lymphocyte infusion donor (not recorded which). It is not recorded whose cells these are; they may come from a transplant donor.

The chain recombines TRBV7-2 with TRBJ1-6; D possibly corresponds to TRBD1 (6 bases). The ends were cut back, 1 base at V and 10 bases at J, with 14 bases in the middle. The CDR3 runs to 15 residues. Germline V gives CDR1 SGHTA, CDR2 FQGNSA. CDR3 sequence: CASSLDGGAGSPLHF. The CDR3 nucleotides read TGTGCCAGCAGCTTAGATGGGGGCGCGGGATCACCCCTCCACTTT.

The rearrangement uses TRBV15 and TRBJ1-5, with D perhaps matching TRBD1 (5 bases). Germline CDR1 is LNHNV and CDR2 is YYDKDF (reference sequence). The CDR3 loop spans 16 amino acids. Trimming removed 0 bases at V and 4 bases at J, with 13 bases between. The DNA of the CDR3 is TGTGCCACCAGCAGAGATCCCCTGGGGACGAATCAGCCCCAGCATTTT. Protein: CATSRDPLGTNQPQHF.

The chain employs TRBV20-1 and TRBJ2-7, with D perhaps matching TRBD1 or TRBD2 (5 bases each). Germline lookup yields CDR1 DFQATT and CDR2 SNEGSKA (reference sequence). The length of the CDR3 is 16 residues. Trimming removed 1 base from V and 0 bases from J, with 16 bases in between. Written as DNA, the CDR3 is TGCAGTGCTAGAGGGCCCCGGGGCCGGAGCTCCTACGAGCAGTACTTC. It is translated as CSARGPRGRSSYEQYF.

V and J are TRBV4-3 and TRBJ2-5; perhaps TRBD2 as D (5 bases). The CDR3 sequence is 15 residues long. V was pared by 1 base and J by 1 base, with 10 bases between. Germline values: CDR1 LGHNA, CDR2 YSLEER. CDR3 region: CASSQALSGQETQYF. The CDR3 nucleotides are TGCGCCAGCAGCCAAGCGCTCAGCGGCCAAGAGACCCAGTACTTC.

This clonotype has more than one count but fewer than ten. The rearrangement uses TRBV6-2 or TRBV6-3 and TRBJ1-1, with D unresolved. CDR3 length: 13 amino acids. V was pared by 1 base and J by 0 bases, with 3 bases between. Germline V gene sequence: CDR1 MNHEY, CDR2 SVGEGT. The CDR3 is CASSYWVNTEAFF. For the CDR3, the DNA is TGTGCCAGCAGTTACTGGGTGAACACTGAAGCTTTCTTT.

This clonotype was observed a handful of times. CDR3 in DNA: TGTGCCAGCAGTTTCTCTAGCGGGGGCCACTACACCGGGGAGCTGTTTTTT. Its translation: CASSFSSGGHYTGELFF. The gene calls are TRBV12-3 or TRBV12-4 and TRBJ2-2; TRBD2 aligns across 10 bases. There are 17 residues in the CDR3. The J segment lost 3 bases and the V segment lost 3 bases, leaving 7 bases of the junction unmatched.

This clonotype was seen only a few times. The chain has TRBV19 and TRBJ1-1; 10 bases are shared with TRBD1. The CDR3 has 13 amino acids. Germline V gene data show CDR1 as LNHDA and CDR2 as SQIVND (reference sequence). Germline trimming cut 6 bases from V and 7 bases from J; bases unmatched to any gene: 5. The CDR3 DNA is TGTGCCAGTAGAGACAGGGGGCAGGATGAAGCTTTCTTT. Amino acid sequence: CASRDRGQDEAFF.

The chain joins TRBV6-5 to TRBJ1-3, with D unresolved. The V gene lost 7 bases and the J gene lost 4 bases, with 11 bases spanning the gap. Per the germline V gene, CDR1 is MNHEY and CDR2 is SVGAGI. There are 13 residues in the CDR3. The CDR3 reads CASTPRRGNTIYF. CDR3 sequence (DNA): TGTGCCAGCACCCCCCGGAGGGGAAACACCATATATTTT.

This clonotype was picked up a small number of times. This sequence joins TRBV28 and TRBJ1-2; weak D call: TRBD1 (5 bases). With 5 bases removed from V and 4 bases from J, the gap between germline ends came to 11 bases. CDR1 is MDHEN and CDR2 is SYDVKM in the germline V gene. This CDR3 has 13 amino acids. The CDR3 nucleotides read TGTGCCAGCAGTCCCACAGGCATCTATGGCTACACCTTC. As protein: CASSPTGIYGYTF.

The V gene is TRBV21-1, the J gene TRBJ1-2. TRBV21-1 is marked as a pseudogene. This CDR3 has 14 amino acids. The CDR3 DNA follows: TGTGCCAGCAGCAAAGGGGGTGCAGTTTACGGCTACACCTTC. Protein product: CASSKGGAVYGYTF.

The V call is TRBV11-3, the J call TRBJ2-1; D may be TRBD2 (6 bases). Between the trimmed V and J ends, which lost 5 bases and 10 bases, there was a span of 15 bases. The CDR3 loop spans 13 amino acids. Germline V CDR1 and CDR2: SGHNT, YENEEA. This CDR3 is CASSTPGLSEQFF. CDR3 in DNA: TGTGCCAGCAGCACCCCGGGACTCTCAGAGCAGTTCTTC.

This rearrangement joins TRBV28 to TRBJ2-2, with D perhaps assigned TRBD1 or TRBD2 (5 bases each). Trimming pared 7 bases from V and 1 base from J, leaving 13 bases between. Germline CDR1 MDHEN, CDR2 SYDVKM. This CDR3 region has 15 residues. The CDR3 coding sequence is TGTGCCAGCATTCCGGGACGGTGGAACACCGGGGAGCTGTTTTTT. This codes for CASIPGRWNTGELFF.

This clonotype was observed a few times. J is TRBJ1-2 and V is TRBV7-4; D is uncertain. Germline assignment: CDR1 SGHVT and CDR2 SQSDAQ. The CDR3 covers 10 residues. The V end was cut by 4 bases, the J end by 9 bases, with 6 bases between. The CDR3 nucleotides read TGTGCCAGCAGCTCAGAATGCTACACCTTC. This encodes CASSSECYTF.

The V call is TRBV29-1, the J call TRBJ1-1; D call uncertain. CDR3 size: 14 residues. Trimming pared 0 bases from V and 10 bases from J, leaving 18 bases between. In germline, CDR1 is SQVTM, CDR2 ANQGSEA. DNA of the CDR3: TGCAGCGTTGAAGACCCTCCGTCCCTGGGCAGAGCTTTCTTT. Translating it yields CSVEDPPSLGRAFF.

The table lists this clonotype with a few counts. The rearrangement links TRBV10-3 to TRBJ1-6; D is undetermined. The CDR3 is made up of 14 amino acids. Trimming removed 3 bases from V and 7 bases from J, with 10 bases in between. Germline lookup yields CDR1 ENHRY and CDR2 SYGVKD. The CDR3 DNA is TGTGCCATCAGTGATTGGGAACCCAATTCACCCCTCCACTTT. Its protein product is CAISDWEPNSPLHF.

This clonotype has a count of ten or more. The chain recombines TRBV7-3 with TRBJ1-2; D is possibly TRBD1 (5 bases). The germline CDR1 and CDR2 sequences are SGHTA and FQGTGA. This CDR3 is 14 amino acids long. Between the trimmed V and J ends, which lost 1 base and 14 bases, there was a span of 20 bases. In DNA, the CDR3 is TGTGCCAGCAGCTTAATGGTTGGGGACGCTGGTCGGACCTTC. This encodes CASSLMVGDAGRTF.

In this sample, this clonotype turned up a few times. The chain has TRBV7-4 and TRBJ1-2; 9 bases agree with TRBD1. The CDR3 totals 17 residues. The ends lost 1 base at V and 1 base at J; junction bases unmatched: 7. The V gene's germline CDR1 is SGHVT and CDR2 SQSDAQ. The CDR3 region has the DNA TGTGCCAGCAGCTTAGATATCGGGACAGGGCTTAACTATGGCTACACCTTC. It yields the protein CASSLDIGTGLNYGYTF.

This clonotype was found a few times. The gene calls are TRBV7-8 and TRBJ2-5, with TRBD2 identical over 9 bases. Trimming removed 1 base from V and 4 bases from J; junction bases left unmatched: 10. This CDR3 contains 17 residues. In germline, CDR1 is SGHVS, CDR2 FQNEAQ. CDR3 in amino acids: CASSLGLWRGGRETQYF. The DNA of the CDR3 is TGTGCCAGCAGCTTAGGTTTATGGCGGGGGGGCCGAGAGACCCAGTACTTC.

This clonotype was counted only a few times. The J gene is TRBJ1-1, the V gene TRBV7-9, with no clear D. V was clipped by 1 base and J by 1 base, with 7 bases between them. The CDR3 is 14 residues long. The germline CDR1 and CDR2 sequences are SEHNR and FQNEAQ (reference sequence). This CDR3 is CASSLGLQNTEAFF. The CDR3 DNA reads TGTGCCAGCAGCTTAGGGCTCCAGAACACTGAAGCTTTCTTT. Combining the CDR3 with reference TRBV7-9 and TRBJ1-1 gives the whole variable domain DTGVSQNPRHKITKRGQNVTFRCDPISEHNRLYWYRQTLGQGPEFLTYFQNEAQLEKSRLLSDRFSAERPKGSFSTLEIQRTEQGDSAMYLCASSLGLQNTEAFFGQGTRLTVV.

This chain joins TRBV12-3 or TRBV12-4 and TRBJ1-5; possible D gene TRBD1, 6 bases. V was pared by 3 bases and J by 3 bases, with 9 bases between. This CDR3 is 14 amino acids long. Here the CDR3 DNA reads TGTGCCAGCAGTTTTATGGGGGCCAATCAGCCCCAGCATTTT. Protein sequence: CASSFMGANQPQHF.

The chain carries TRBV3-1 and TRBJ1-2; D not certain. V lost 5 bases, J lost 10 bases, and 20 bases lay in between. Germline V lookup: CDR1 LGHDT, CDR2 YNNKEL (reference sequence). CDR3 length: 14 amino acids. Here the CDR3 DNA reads TGTGCCAGCAGCGTTTCAGGACCTCCGAACGCCTACACCTTC. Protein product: CASSVSGPPNAYTF.

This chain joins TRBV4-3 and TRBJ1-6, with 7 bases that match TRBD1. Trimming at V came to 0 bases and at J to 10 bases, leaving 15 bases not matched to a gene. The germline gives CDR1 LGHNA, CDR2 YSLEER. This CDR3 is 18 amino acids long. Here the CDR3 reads CASSQDHLSTGAGSPLHF. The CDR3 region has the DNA TGCGCCAGCAGCCAAGATCACCTGAGTACAGGGGCCGGATCACCCCTCCACTTT.